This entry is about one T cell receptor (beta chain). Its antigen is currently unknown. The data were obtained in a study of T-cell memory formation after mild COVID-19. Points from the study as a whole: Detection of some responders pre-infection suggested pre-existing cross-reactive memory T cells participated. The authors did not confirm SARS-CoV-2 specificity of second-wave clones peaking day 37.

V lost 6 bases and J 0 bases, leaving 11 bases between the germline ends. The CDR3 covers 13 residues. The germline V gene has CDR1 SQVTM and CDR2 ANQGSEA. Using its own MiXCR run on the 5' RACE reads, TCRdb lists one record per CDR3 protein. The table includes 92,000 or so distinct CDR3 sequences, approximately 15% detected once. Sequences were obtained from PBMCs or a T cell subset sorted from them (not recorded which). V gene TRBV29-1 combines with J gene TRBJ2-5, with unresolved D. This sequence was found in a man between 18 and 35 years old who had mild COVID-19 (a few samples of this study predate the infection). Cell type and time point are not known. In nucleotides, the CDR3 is TGCAGCGTGAGAAGTCCGTACCAAGAGACCCAGTACTTC. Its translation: CSVRSPYQETQYF.